This TCR beta chain originates from a study of shared clonotypes between healthy human individuals. Study details: CD4 naive and CD4 memory each took three plates per donor, while CD8 naive took two and CD8 memory one.

Comment on this clone: Other DNA sequences of this sample code for an identical CDR3.

Germline assignment: CDR1 SGHRS and CDR2 YFSETQ. The CDR3 is made up of 13 amino acids. The V gene lost 2 bases and the J gene lost 5 bases, with 9 bases spanning the gap. TCRdb's table, derived via immunoSEQ multiplex PCR, lists solely in-frame clones and lacks some. The sample consists of more than 2 million clones, 90% to 97% of them appearing once. The sequence was obtained from a man younger than 35 in good health. The chain carries TRBV5-1 and TRBJ2-3, with D possibly TRBD1 on 6 matching bases. Material: naive CD4+ T cells sorted from blood. Regarding subset: CD45RA+ positively selected. The CDR3 loop is CASSFPGVDTQYF. The CDR3, as DNA: TGCGCCAGCAGCTTTCCAGGGGTAGATACGCAGTATTTT.